The entry that follows covers one TCR beta chain sequence. Original methodology: Reference gene primers were amplified, and this amplification served to estimate nucleated cell counts. Assay: immunoSEQ multiplex PCR; the TCRdb copy retains only in-frame clones and omits some. V and J calls and clone size are those listed in that table; D and trimming were worked out from the DNA. The table records under 150,000 clones, 88% of them present only once. The data derive from a study of blood T cell repertoires in COVID-19. For the study at large: Sites across the United States, Italy and Spain contributed samples from acute and convalescent COVID-19.

Germline trimming cut 1 base from V and 2 bases from J; bases unmatched to any gene: 3. The CDR3 sequence is 16 residues long. The germline V gene has CDR1 MGHRA and CDR2 YSYEKL. The sequence was obtained from a man in his 70s with active COVID-19. The material sequenced was peripheral blood. The chain is built from TRBV4-1 and TRBJ1-4, with 8 bases aligning to TRBD1. The CDR3 loop is CASSQVHRGTNEKLFF. CDR3 nucleotide sequence: TGCGCCAGCAGCCAAGTTCACAGGGGGACTAATGAAAAACTGTTTTTT.